These 14 T cell receptor beta chains originate from one sample sequenced in a study of OX40 agonist ivuxolimab in advanced cancers. Some clones are missing from TCRdb's copy, which holds only in-frame ones; the method was immunoSEQ multiplex PCR. This table holds tens of thousands of clones, about 88% found once. The sequencing here drew on CD4+ or CD8+ T cells sorted from blood, taken in a trial of the OX40 agonist ivuxolimab. The receptors shown here come from an adult with an advanced solid tumor such as melanoma, head and neck, liver or kidney cancer.

The chain combines TRBV4-1 with TRBJ1-2; no definite D call. The CDR3 spans 16 residues. Germline V gene sequence: CDR1 MGHRA, CDR2 YSYEKL. Trimming stripped 4 bases from V and 8 bases from J, with 23 bases between. For the CDR3, the DNA is TGCGCCAGCAGCCCACAGACGGACCCAAGCTATGGAGGCTACACCTTC. Protein product: CASSPQTDPSYGGYTF.

This rearrangement joins TRBV4-1 to TRBJ2-1, with 12 bases that match TRBD1. Losses at the gene ends were 4 bases for V and 8 bases for J; bases not matched to a gene: 9. Germline V gives CDR1 MGHRA, CDR2 YSYEKL. CDR3 length: 16 amino acids. This CDR3 is CASSLIRDRGLHEQFF. Here the CDR3 DNA reads TGCGCCAGCAGCCTGATCCGGGACAGGGGGCTCCATGAGCAGTTCTTC.

The chain links TRBV5-1 to TRBJ2-7; 7 bases align to TRBD2. Per germline, CDR1 SGHRS and CDR2 YFSETQ. V was pared by 0 bases and J by 3 bases, with 3 bases of the junction left unmatched. This CDR3 region has 14 residues. The chain's CDR3 is CASSLGLARYEQYF. The CDR3 DNA reads as TGCGCCAGCAGCTTGGGACTAGCCCGCTACGAGCAGTACTTC.

The rearrangement uses TRBV7-2 and TRBJ2-1, with D perhaps matching TRBD1 or TRBD2 (6 bases each). The CDR3 sequence is 16 residues long. V gave up 0 bases and J gave up 4 bases, with 13 bases separating them. Germline V lookup: CDR1 SGHTA, CDR2 FQGNSA. CDR3: CASSLAATGAYNEQFF. The DNA of the CDR3 is TGTGCCAGCAGCTTAGCGGCCACGGGGGCTTACAATGAGCAGTTCTTC.

The chain joins TRBV5-1 to TRBJ2-3; 9 bases are shared with TRBD2. CDR1 SGHRS and CDR2 YFSETQ come from the germline V gene. Trimming took 5 bases from V and 5 from J; bases not matched to a gene: 3. The CDR3 loop spans 13 amino acids. The DNA for the CDR3 is TGCGCCAGCAGTAGCGGGAGCGAAGATACGCAGTATTTT. The encoded protein is CASSSGSEDTQYF. Full variable domain (missing parts from reference TRBV5-1 and TRBJ2-3): KAGVTQTPRYLIKTRGQQVTLSCSPISGHRSVSWYQQTPGQGLQFLFEYFSETQRNKGNFPGRFSGRQFSNSRSEMNVSTLELGDSALYLCASSSGSEDTQYFGPGTRLTVL.

V and J are TRBV7-2 and TRBJ1-5, with TRBD1 matching over 7 bases. This CDR3 spans 12 amino acids. The V gene end was trimmed by 0 bases and the J gene end by 12 bases; junction bases not matched to a gene: 2. The germline V gene encodes CDR1 SGHTA and CDR2 FQGNSA. CDR3 region: CASSLAGQIQHF. In nucleotides, the CDR3 is TGTGCCAGCAGCTTAGCGGGACAGATCCAGCATTTT. Full variable domain (missing parts from reference TRBV7-2 and TRBJ1-5): GAGVSQSPSNKVTEKGKDVELRCDPISGHTALYWYRQSLGQGLEFLIYFQGNSAPDKSGLPSDRFSAERTGGSVSTLTIQRTQQEDSAVYLCASSLAGQIQHFGDGTRLSIL.

This chain links TRBV27 with TRBJ2-5; 15 bases are shared with TRBD2. The CDR3 has 17 residues. CDR1 and CDR2 (germline): MNHEY, SMNVEV (reference sequence). V was pared by 4 bases and J by 5 bases, with 8 bases of the junction left unmatched. The CDR3 nucleotides read TGTGCCAGCAGTTCGTGGACTAGCGGGGGGGTTGTGGAGACCCAGTACTTC. Translation gives CASSSWTSGGVVETQYF.

The chain links TRBV27 to TRBJ2-7; D tentatively reads TRBD1 or TRBD2 (5 bases each). With 2 bases removed from V and 10 bases from J, the gap between germline ends came to 15 bases. Per germline, CDR1 MNHEY and CDR2 SMNVEV (reference sequence). CDR3 length equals 13 residues. CDR3 coding DNA: TGTGCCAGCAGTTTACCGGGACCCTACCCCCAGTACTTC. Its protein is CASSLPGPYPQYF.

This chain connects TRBV23-1 to TRBJ2-7, with TRBD1 identical over 8 bases. TRBV23-1 is marked as an open reading frame, function uncertain. The CDR3 contains 15 residues. The trim removed 2 bases at V and 4 bases at J, leaving 7 bases unmatched. The CDR3 loop is CASSQKQGVGYEQYV. CDR3 bases: TGCGCCAGCAGTCAAAAACAGGGGGTGGGATACGAGCAGTACGTC.

The chain recombines TRBV28 with TRBJ1-5; TRBD1 matches at 9 bases. Germline V gene sequence: CDR1 MDHEN, CDR2 SYDVKM. With 4 bases clipped from V and 5 bases from J, the junction kept 3 bases outside the gene matches. The CDR3 contains 14 residues. In nucleotides, the CDR3 is TGTGCCAGCAGTTCGGGACAGGGATATCAGCCCCAGCATTTT. As protein: CASSSGQGYQPQHF. The full variable domain, with the rest looked up from reference TRBV28 and TRBJ1-5, is DVKVTQSSRYLVKRTGEKVFLECVQDMDHENMFWYRQDPGLGLRLIYFSYDVKMKEKGDIPEGYSVSREKKERFSLILESASTNQTSMYLCASSSGQGYQPQHFGDGTRLSIL.

The chain is built from TRBV5-1 and TRBJ2-1; D is possibly TRBD1 (5 bases). Between the trimmed V and J ends, which lost 7 bases and 8 bases, there was a span of 19 bases. This CDR3 has 14 residues. Germline CDR1 reads SGHRS; CDR2 reads YFSETQ. The CDR3 here is CASRTLYQGDEQFF. Here the CDR3 DNA reads TGCGCCAGCCGAACGCTCTACCAGGGTGATGAGCAGTTCTTC.

This clone was observed a single time. The J gene is TRBJ2-3, the V gene TRBV4-2; 9 nucleotides agree with TRBD2. Per the germline V gene, CDR1 is LGHNA and CDR2 is YNFKEQ. The CDR3 runs 17 residues. V shed 4 bases, J shed 5 bases, and the junction held 13 bases outside the gene matches. The CDR3 here is CASSPRTSASREDTQYF. As DNA, the CDR3 is TGTGCCAGCAGCCCCCGGACTAGCGCGAGTCGAGAAGATACGCAGTATTTT.

This rearrangement joins TRBV30 to TRBJ2-7, with D tentatively TRBD2 (6 bases). Germline-derived CDR1 and CDR2 are GTSNPN and SVGIG (reference sequence). V was trimmed by 3 bases and J by 7 bases, leaving 16 bases between them. The CDR3 is 13 amino acids. CDR3 region: CAWSIREVGEQYF. The CDR3 nucleotides are TGTGCCTGGAGCATAAGGGAGGTGGGGGAGCAGTACTTC. Drawing the rest from reference TRBV30 and TRBJ2-7, the complete variable domain is SQTIHQWPATLVQPVGSPLSLECTVEGTSNPNLYWYRQAAGRGLQLLFYSVGIGQISSEVPQNLSASRPQDRQFILSSKKLLLSDSGFYLCAWSIREVGEQYFGPGTRLTVT.

V is TRBV14 and J is TRBJ2-3; a possible D gene is TRBD1 (5 bases). The CDR3 runs to 15 residues. The ends were cut back, 4 bases at V and 0 bases at J, with 11 bases in the middle. Germline V gene lookup returns CDR1 SGHDN and CDR2 FVKESK. CDR3 residues: CASSLRQGSTDTQYF. In DNA form, the CDR3 reads TGTGCCAGCAGCCTCCGTCAGGGAAGCACAGATACGCAGTATTTT.